Presented here are 22 T cell receptor beta chains from one specimen sequenced in a study of siplizumab effects on memory and regulatory T cells. The table came from immunoSEQ multiplex PCR; TCRdb's copy has only in-frame clones and leaves some out. The table lists some 100,000 clones, about 90% of them singletons. Sequences were obtained from CD4+ T cells sorted from blood. These receptors were taken from a human donor in good health. Some clones in this sample may be carry-over from other donors' samples.

The V call is TRBV10-1, the J call TRBJ1-5; tentatively, D is TRBD1 (6 bases). Trimming stripped 4 bases from V and 2 bases from J, with 12 bases between. The germline V gene encodes CDR1 WNHNN and CDR2 SYGVQD (reference sequence). This CDR3 comprises 15 residues. The CDR3 coding sequence is TGCGCCAGCAGTGGGGGGGGGCATGGCAATCAGCCCCAGCATTTT. Its translation: CASSGGGHGNQPQHF.

This chain connects TRBV4-2 to TRBJ2-1; D unresolved. V was shortened by 0 bases and J by 0 bases, with 12 bases between the two germline ends. Germline assignment: CDR1 LGHNA and CDR2 YNFKEQ. This CDR3 comprises 17 residues. For the CDR3, the DNA is TGTGCCAGCAGCCAAGATCCCCGACCCAGCTCCTACAATGAGCAGTTCTTC. It codes for CASSQDPRPSSYNEQFF.

The chain is built from TRBV10-1 and TRBJ2-2, with D possibly being TRBD1 (5 bases). There are 15 residues in the CDR3. V shed 3 bases and J shed 0 bases, with 8 bases lying between them. Germline CDR1 is WNHNN and CDR2 is SYGVQD (reference sequence). Here the CDR3 DNA reads TGCGCCAGCAGTGACCAGACAGCGAACACCGGGGAGCTGTTTTTT. This codes for CASSDQTANTGELFF.

The sample holds a few counts of this clone. The chain has TRBV5-4 and TRBJ2-2; D is undetermined. Germline V gene sequence: CDR1 SGHNT, CDR2 YYREEE (reference sequence). This CDR3 is built from 15 residues. V lost 2 bases and J lost 2, with 10 bases in between. The CDR3: CASSFYLTNTGELFF. In DNA form, the CDR3 reads TGTGCCAGCAGCTTCTACCTTACCAACACCGGGGAGCTGTTTTTT.

This chain connects TRBV6-6 to TRBJ2-1; D may be TRBD2 (6 bases). Germline V gene sequence: CDR1 MNHNY, CDR2 SVGAGI (reference sequence). The CDR3 sequence is 16 residues long. Trimming pared 6 bases from V and 0 bases from J, leaving 15 bases between. In DNA, the CDR3 is TGTGCCAGCAGGGATTTAGCGGCCTCCTCCTACAATGAGCAGTTCTTC. It encodes CASRDLAASSYNEQFF.

This clone was counted a few times. Here the CDR3 DNA reads TGTGCCAGCAGCTTCCGGGGCTCGTCCTACGAGCAGTACTTC. This encodes CASSFRGSSYEQYF. This chain uses TRBV7-8 with TRBJ2-7; either TRBD1 or TRBD2 may fit D (5 bases each). The CDR3 totals 14 residues. Germline CDR1 is SGHVS and CDR2 is FQNEAQ. Trimming took off 3 bases at V and 1 base at J, with 10 bases between the two ends.

The chain is built from TRBV6-1 and TRBJ2-2, with 15 bases aligning to TRBD2. Trimming took 1 base from V and 4 from J; bases not matched to a gene: 7. Per the germline V gene, CDR1 is MNHNS and CDR2 is SASEGT. The CDR3 loop spans 19 amino acids. This CDR3 is CASSEGRTSGRGSTGELFF. In nucleotides, the CDR3 is TGTGCCAGCAGTGAAGGTCGGACTAGCGGGAGGGGGAGCACCGGGGAGCTGTTTTTT.

About this clone: The same CDR3 is also encoded by other DNA sequences in this sample. This chain connects TRBV5-1 to TRBJ1-1; possible D gene TRBD1, 5 bases. Germline V gene sequence: CDR1 SGHRS, CDR2 YFSETQ. CDR3 size: 14 residues. V was clipped by 0 bases and J by 1 base, with 7 bases between them. The CDR3 sequence: CASSLAGANTEAFF. The DNA for the CDR3 is TGCGCCAGCAGCTTGGCCGGGGCGAACACTGAAGCTTTCTTT.

V is TRBV6-6 and J is TRBJ1-4, with no clear D. Germline V gene sequence: CDR1 MNHNY, CDR2 SVGAGI (reference sequence). V was trimmed by 6 bases and J by 6 bases, leaving 5 bases between them. CDR3 length: 11 residues. The CDR3 sequence: CASSNYEKLFF. The CDR3 DNA is TGTGCCAGCAGCAACTATGAAAAACTGTTTTTT.

The V and J genes are TRBV7-9 and TRBJ2-7; TRBD1 matches at 7 bases. Unmatched junction bases numbered 16, after V lost 1 base and J lost 7 bases. CDR1 and CDR2 from the germline V gene are SEHNR and FQNEAQ (reference sequence). The CDR3 is 17 amino acids. CDR3 region: CASSLDRGTARWKEQYF. CDR3 sequence (DNA): TGTGCCAGCAGCTTAGATAGGGGGACAGCCCGGTGGAAGGAGCAGTACTTC.

The chain links TRBV9 to TRBJ1-3; weak D call: TRBD1 (6 bases). The CDR3 extends over 14 amino acids. V lost 5 bases and J 2 bases, leaving 11 bases between the germline ends. The germline V gene has CDR1 SGDLS and CDR2 YYNGEE. The CDR3 sequence is CASSTGGTGNTIYF. CDR3 coding DNA: TGTGCCAGCAGTACGGGGGGCACTGGAAACACCATATATTTT.

Here the CDR3 reads CASRSYCGGETQYF. In DNA, the CDR3 is TGTGCAAGTCGCAGCTACTGCGGGGGAGAGACCCAGTACTTC. The gene calls are TRBV12-2 and TRBJ2-5; no DNA check was done on the table's D call, TRBD2. TRBV12-2 is a pseudogene. The CDR3 loop spans 14 amino acids.

The rearrangement uses TRBV30 and TRBJ2-3; 11 nucleotides match TRBD2. Germline V lookup: CDR1 GTSNPN, CDR2 SVGIG (reference sequence). There are 16 residues in the CDR3. After removal of 3 bases from V and 0 bases from J, the junction contained 5 bases not matched to a gene. CDR3 in amino acids: CAWSAGTSGSTDTQYF. As DNA, the CDR3 is TGTGCCTGGAGCGCGGGGACTAGCGGAAGCACAGATACGCAGTATTTT.

The V call is TRBV15, the J call TRBJ2-2, with 9 positions matching TRBD1. CDR3 length equals 17 residues. Germline CDR1 and CDR2: LNHNV and YYDKDF (reference sequence). V shed 2 bases and J 1 base; nucleotides not matched to a gene: 5. As DNA, the CDR3 is TGTGCCACCAGCAGACCCCAGGACAGGGGGAACACCGGGGAGCTGTTTTTT. Protein: CATSRPQDRGNTGELFF.

The chain links TRBV19 to TRBJ2-5; 9 bases map to TRBD1. CDR3 size: 17 residues. Losses at the gene ends were 5 bases for V and 2 bases for J; bases not matched to a gene: 12. Germline V gene sequence: CDR1 LNHDA, CDR2 SQIVND (reference sequence). The CDR3 region has the DNA TGTGCCAGTAGTGTCAAAGGCCGGGGACAGGGACAAGAGACCCAGTACTTC. It encodes CASSVKGRGQGQETQYF.

The V call is TRBV9, the J call TRBJ2-5; D remains unclear. The V and J ends lost 3 bases and 4 bases respectively, with 16 bases between them. Germline V gene sequence: CDR1 SGDLS, CDR2 YYNGEE. The CDR3 is made up of 15 amino acids. The CDR3 protein is CASSGRPARRETQYF. For the CDR3, the DNA is TGTGCCAGCAGCGGGAGACCAGCCCGGCGAGAGACCCAGTACTTC. Full variable domain (outside the CDR3, taken from reference TRBV9 and TRBJ2-5): DSGVTQTPKHLITATGQRVTLRCSPRSGDLSVYWYQQSLDQGLQFLIQYYNGEERAKGNILERFSAQQFPDLHSELNLSSLELGDSALYFCASSGRPARRETQYFGPGTRLLVL.

The chain employs TRBV18 and TRBJ2-5; D gene unclear. CDR1 and CDR2 from the germline V gene are KGHSH and LQKENI. Trimming left V 5 bases short and J 3 bases short, with 4 bases between. This CDR3 region has 11 residues. DNA for the CDR3: TGTGCCAGCTCAATAGAAGAGACCCAGTACTTC. Its protein product is CASSIEETQYF.

The rearrangement joins TRBV2 to TRBJ1-1; D remains ambiguous. The CDR3 has 15 amino acids. V shed 6 bases and J shed 1 base, with 15 bases lying between them. Germline loops: CDR1 SNHLY, CDR2 FYNNEI. The CDR3 protein is CASRPLWGSNTEAFF. For the CDR3, the DNA is TGTGCCAGCAGGCCGCTCTGGGGTTCGAACACTGAAGCTTTCTTT.

This chain uses TRBV7-3 with TRBJ2-3; the D gene is possibly TRBD2 (6 bases). Trimming removed 4 bases from V and 0 bases from J, with 8 bases in between. The CDR3 is made up of 14 amino acids. CDR1 and CDR2 from the germline V gene are SGHTA and FQGTGA. In DNA, the CDR3 is TGTGCCAGCAGCTGGGGAGGCAGCACAGATACGCAGTATTTT. Protein: CASSWGGSTDTQYF. Looking up the rest from reference TRBV7-3 and TRBJ2-3 gives the full variable domain: GAGVSQTPSNKVTEKGKYVELRCDPISGHTALYWYRQSLGQGPEFLIYFQGTGAADDSGLPNDRFFAVRPEGSVSTLKIQRTERGDSAVYLCASSWGGSTDTQYFGPGTRLTVL.

The V call is TRBV6-6, the J call TRBJ2-7; 7 bases align to TRBD1. V shed 7 bases, J shed 6 bases, and the junction held 18 bases outside the gene matches. This CDR3 is 16 amino acids long. CDR1 is MNHNY and CDR2 is SVGAGI in the germline V gene (reference sequence). Here the CDR3 DNA reads TGTGCCAGCACCCCAGGGTCGCGGACAGGCCTTGTCGAGCAGTACTTC. Residues: CASTPGSRTGLVEQYF.

The chain employs TRBV19 and TRBJ2-3; D is possibly TRBD2 (5 bases). The CDR3 sequence is 16 residues long. Germline lookup yields CDR1 LNHDA and CDR2 SQIVND (reference sequence). Deletions cut 1 base from V and 0 bases from J, with 11 bases between. The CDR3 sequence is CASSIAEGASTDTQYF. The CDR3 DNA sequence: TGTGCCAGTAGTATAGCTGAGGGAGCGAGCACAGATACGCAGTATTTT.

The chain is built from TRBV6-4 and TRBJ2-3, with 10 nucleotides matching TRBD2. V lost 6 bases, J lost 2 bases, and 8 bases stayed unmatched. Germline loops: CDR1 MRHNA, CDR2 SNTAGT. CDR3 length: 16 amino acids. The CDR3 region has the DNA TGTGCCAGCAGCGAGACTAGCGGGCACCTCACAGATACGCAGTATTTT. This gives the protein CASSETSGHLTDTQYF.